This T cell receptor beta chain was retrieved from a study of patients and donors after allogeneic stem cell transplantation. The V gene's germline CDR1 is SGHDT and CDR2 YYEEEE. This CDR3 spans 13 amino acids. V was trimmed by 4 bases and J by 2 bases, leaving 10 bases between them. TCRdb used MiXCR to reprocess the RT-PCR reads, holding one entry per CDR3 protein. The sample lists approximately 430,000 distinct CDR3 sequences, 16% occurring once. The sequenced sample consisted of blood, either unsorted or a sorted T cell fraction (not recorded which). The chain is built from TRBV5-6 and TRBJ2-7; D is tentatively TRBD1 or TRBD2 (5 bases each). The TCR originated in a human donor who was either an allogeneic HSCT recipient or a stem cell or donor lymphocyte infusion donor (not recorded which). It is not recorded whose cells these are; they may come from a transplant donor. The CDR3 region has the DNA TGTGCCAGCAGCAGGGACCTACCCTACGAGCAGTACTTC. This codes for CASSRDLPYEQYF.